This is a list of T cell receptor beta chains from one sample in a study of blood T cell repertoires in COVID-19. TCRdb's copy holds only in-frame clones and misses some; the assay was immunoSEQ multiplex PCR. The table records around 260,000 clones, about 89% of them present only once. The sample comprised peripheral blood. These TCRs come from a man aged 35 to 55 who had recovered from COVID-19. CDR3s include the opening cysteine and the closing phenylalanine or tryptophan. A D gene is named only where the DNA matches it firmly. Some rows have no size entry. The others give once, few or many, or a class for an expanded clone.

.	16	TRBD1	TRBV6-5	TRBJ2-5	CASSYRGQGRQETQYF	TGTGCCAGCAGTTACAGGGGACAGGGACGCCAAGAGACCCAGTACTTC
once	15	TRBD1	TRBV5-1	TRBJ1-5	CASSPGGTADQPQHF	TGCGCCAGCAGCCCAGGGGGCACGGCGGATCAGCCCCAGCATTTT
.	12	.	TRBV13	TRBJ2-7	CASSLRRGEQYF	TGTGCCAGCAGCTTAAGGCGGGGCGAGCAGTACTTC
.	15	.	TRBV19	TRBJ2-7	CASSSPGLTYYEQYF	TGTGCCAGTAGTTCACCGGGACTGACCTACTACGAGCAGTACTTC
.	16	TRBD2	TRBV24-1	TRBJ2-7	CATSGLAGASTYEQYF	TGTGCCACCAGCGGACTAGCGGGAGCGTCCACCTACGAGCAGTACTTC
.	19	.	TRBV7-8	TRBJ1-6	CASSLFPLQLSPFNSPLHF	TGTGCCAGCAGCTTATTTCCCCTCCAACTGAGCCCGTTTAATTCACCCCTCCACTTT
.	13	.	TRBV6-2/TRBV6-3	TRBJ1-1	CASSLGQNTEAFF	TGTGCCAGCAGTCTTGGACAGAACACTGAAGCTTTCTTT
.	14	TRBD1	TRBV18	TRBJ1-6	CASSSGTDNSPLHF	TGTGCCAGCTCATCGGGGACAGACAATTCACCCCTCCACTTT
once	15	.	TRBV5-1	TRBJ2-7	CASSLAGSGNYEQYF	TGCGCCAGCAGCTTGGCGGGGAGTGGGAACTACGAGCAGTACTTC
.	14	.	TRBV7-2	TRBJ1-4	CASSLLTGNEKLFF	TGTGCCAGCAGTCTTTTGACGGGTAATGAAAAACTGTTTTTT
.	14	.	TRBV29-1	TRBJ2-3	CSVEVGLVTDTQYF	TGCAGCGTTGAGGTCGGCCTAGTCACAGATACGCAGTATTTT
.	13	.	TRBV5-1	TRBJ1-2	CASSPARADGYTF	TGCGCCAGCAGCCCAGCGAGGGCGGATGGCTACACCTTC
.	13	.	TRBV5-6	TRBJ1-1	CASSFQANTEAFF	TGTGCCAGCAGCTTTCAGGCGAACACTGAAGCTTTCTTT
few	18	TRBD1	TRBV6-4	TRBJ1-4	CASSEPGQGAYPNEKLFF	TGTGCCAGCAGCGAACCGGGACAGGGGGCGTATCCTAATGAAAAACTGTTTTTT
.	15	TRBD2	TRBV9	TRBJ2-1	CASSILAGGRDEQFF	TGTGCCAGCTCCATTCTAGCGGGAGGGAGGGATGAGCAGTTCTTC
.	17	TRBD2	TRBV5-4	TRBJ2-3	CASSKMMLAGGADTQYF	TGTGCCAGCAGTAAAATGATGCTAGCGGGGGGGGCAGATACGCAGTATTTT
.	14	.	TRBV5-6	TRBJ1-5	CASSQQGGYQPQHF	TGTGCCAGCAGCCAACAGGGAGGGTATCAGCCCCAGCATTTT
once	15	.	TRBV19	TRBJ1-6	CASRRTSSYNSPLHF	TGTGCCAGCAGACGGACTAGCTCCTATAATTCACCCCTCCACTTT
.	14	TRBD1	TRBV12-5	TRBJ2-7	CASGPDRDFHEQYF	TGTGCTAGTGGTCCAGACAGGGATTTCCACGAGCAGTACTTC
.	15	TRBD2	TRBV6-2/TRBV6-3	TRBJ2-1	CASSFPGLANNEQFF	TGTGCCAGCAGTTTTCCGGGACTAGCTAACAATGAGCAGTTCTTC
.	13	TRBD1	TRBV7-9	TRBJ1-1	CASSSDRDTEAFF	TGTGCCAGCAGCAGTGACAGGGACACTGAAGCTTTCTTT
.	13	.	TRBV9	TRBJ1-3	CASSGSSGNTIYF	TGTGCCAGCAGTGGCAGCTCTGGAAACACCATATATTTT
.	15	.	TRBV28	TRBJ2-6	CASSPPGAGANVLTF	TGTGCCAGCAGTCCCCCCGGGGCTGGGGCCAACGTCCTGACTTTC